What follows are 28 T cell receptor beta chains derived from one specimen sequenced in a study of blood T cell repertoires in COVID-19. TCRdb's table, derived via immunoSEQ multiplex PCR, lists solely in-frame clones and lacks some. The sample consists of 120,000 to 150,000 clones, 84% of them appearing once. Sequenced sample: peripheral blood. These receptors were obtained from a woman between 45 and 65 years old in a cohort sampled during active or convalescent COVID-19.

In regard to this clone: Germline is not matched at one junction end, which may reflect a read error. The V and J genes are TRBV3-1 (or the pseudogene TRBV3-2) and TRBJ1-2, with TRBD1 as a possible D gene (5 bases). The length of the CDR3 is 14 residues. Germline loops: CDR1 LGHDT, CDR2 YNNKEL (reference sequence). CDR3 in DNA: TGTGTCAGCAGCCAAGCGACAGCGACTTATGGCTACACCTTC. Translating gives CVSSQATATYGYTF.

CDR3: CASSYGQGLTLHF. The CDR3 nucleotides are TGTGCCAGCAGTTATGGACAGGGACTCACCCTCCACTTT. The chain employs TRBV12-3 or TRBV12-4 and TRBJ1-6; TRBD1 matches at 8 bases. This CDR3 has 13 residues. J lost 14 bases, V lost 4 bases, and 7 bases had no gene match.

The J gene is TRBJ1-2, the V gene TRBV4-1; 8 positions agree with TRBD1. Germline CDR1 and CDR2: MGHRA and YSYEKL. The CDR3 has 16 amino acids. V lost 1 base, J lost 9 bases, and 13 bases stayed unmatched. CDR3 sequence: CASSQVYGQGALSYTF. The CDR3 bases are TGCGCCAGCAGCCAAGTGTACGGCCAGGGGGCGCTCAGCTACACCTTC.

V usage is TRBV6-5 and J usage is TRBJ1-5, with 7 bases lining up with TRBD1. The CDR3 is 13 amino acids. The V gene's germline CDR1 is MNHEY and CDR2 SVGAGI. V trimming: 6 bases; J trimming: 2 bases; junction bases outside the gene matches: 1. CDR3 loop: CASSDRGNQPQHF. In DNA, the CDR3 is TGTGCCAGCAGCGACAGGGGCAATCAGCCCCAGCATTTT.

The chain is built from TRBV24-1 and TRBJ2-1, with 12 bases identical to TRBD1. Per germline, CDR1 KGHDR and CDR2 SFDVKD. The length of the CDR3 is 16 residues. V gave up 2 bases and J gave up 8 bases; unmatched junction bases: 6. CDR3 protein: CATSDSGTGGEDEQFF. CDR3 bases: TGTGCCACCAGTGATTCCGGGACAGGGGGCGAGGATGAGCAGTTCTTC.

The rearrangement joins TRBV18 to TRBJ1-4; a possible D gene is TRBD1 (6 bases). Deletions cut 4 bases from V and 5 bases from J, with 11 bases between. Germline V gene data show CDR1 as KGHSH and CDR2 as LQKENI. This CDR3 spans 14 amino acids. CDR3 amino acids: CASSRQDLNEKLFF. The CDR3 nucleotides read TGTGCCAGCTCACGACAGGACCTAAATGAAAAACTGTTTTTT.

This chain connects TRBV19 to TRBJ2-1, with 9 bases lining up with TRBD2. The germline V gene has CDR1 LNHDA and CDR2 SQIVND (reference sequence). The ends lost 2 bases at V and 7 bases at J; junction bases unmatched: 12. The CDR3 sequence is 17 residues long. The CDR3 DNA is TGTGCCAGTAGTATAAAAATTGCTAGCGGGAAATGGAATGAGCAGTTCTTC. Amino acids: CASSIKIASGKWNEQFF.

This chain uses TRBV9 with TRBJ2-2, with D possibly matching TRBD2 (7 bases). Trimming took 4 bases from V and 0 from J, leaving 10 bases between them. This CDR3 is built from 15 residues. Germline V gene lookup returns CDR1 SGDLS and CDR2 YYNGEE. CDR3 nucleotide sequence: TGTGCCAGCAGCAGGGGGGGCGCGAACACCGGGGAGCTGTTTTTT. This encodes CASSRGGANTGELFF.

This clone was seen a few times. The V call is TRBV2, the J call TRBJ1-1; D might be TRBD1 (5 bases). V lost 7 bases, J lost 5 bases, and 11 bases lay in between. The CDR3 has 12 amino acids. Looked up from germline, CDR1 is SNHLY and CDR2 is FYNNEI. In DNA, the CDR3 is TGTGCCAGCACAAGAGACAGAACTGAAGCTTTCTTT. This gives the protein CASTRDRTEAFF.

The rearrangement uses TRBV5-1 and TRBJ2-5; 8 bases are a match to TRBD2. Trimming cost V 2 bases and J 4 bases; bases outside gene matches: 7. The V gene's germline CDR1 is SGHRS and CDR2 YFSETQ. The CDR3 is made up of 15 amino acids. In DNA, the CDR3 is TGCGCCAGCAGCTTCTCGAGCGGGGGAAGAGAGACCCAGTACTTC. It is translated as CASSFSSGGRETQYF. The complete variable domain, with remaining parts taken from reference TRBV5-1 and TRBJ2-5, reads KAGVTQTPRYLIKTRGQQVTLSCSPISGHRSVSWYQQTPGQGLQFLFEYFSETQRNKGNFPGRFSGRQFSNSRSEMNVSTLELGDSALYLCASSFSSGGRETQYFGPGTRLLVL.

There are a few counts of this clone. J is TRBJ2-3 and V is TRBV13; 8 bases agree with TRBD2. CDR1 and CDR2 (germline): PRHDT, FYEKMQ (reference sequence). The CDR3 is 15 amino acids. With V trimmed by 1 base and J by 5 bases, 5 bases remained unmatched. The CDR3 DNA reads as TGTGCCAGCAGCTTAGTGCGGGGGGCTGGAGATACGCAGTATTTT. This translates into CASSLVRGAGDTQYF.

This clone was counted once. J is TRBJ2-5 and V is TRBV6-5; D perhaps matches TRBD2 (6 bases). Germline V gives CDR1 MNHEY, CDR2 SVGAGI. This CDR3 contains 15 residues. Trimming left V 3 bases short and J 7 bases short, with 18 bases between. The CDR3 protein is CASSYLGARRGTQYF. The CDR3 bases are TGTGCCAGCAGTTATTTGGGCGCTCGGAGGGGGACCCAGTACTTC.

This chain uses TRBV5-1 with TRBJ2-5; TRBD2 matches 11 bases. Trimming cost V 3 bases and J 5 bases; bases outside gene matches: 9. The CDR3 extends over 16 amino acids. Germline CDR1 and CDR2: SGHRS and YFSETQ. CDR3 nucleotide sequence: TGCGCCAGCAGCTCGGCTAGCGGGGGGAGGGGCGAGACCCAGTACTTC. As protein: CASSSASGGRGETQYF.

The chain uses TRBV27 and TRBJ2-1, with 7 bases aligning to TRBD2. Losses at the gene ends were 6 bases for V and 9 bases for J; bases not matched to a gene: 14. The CDR3 sequence is 15 residues long. Germline assignment: CDR1 MNHEY and CDR2 SMNVEV (reference sequence). The CDR3 sequence is CASSEGLPVLVEQFF. The CDR3 nucleotides are TGTGCCAGCAGCGAGGGACTACCAGTCTTGGTTGAGCAGTTCTTC.

The rearrangement uses TRBV30 and TRBJ1-2; 10 positions agree with TRBD1. Germline CDR1 reads GTSNPN; CDR2 reads SVGIG (reference sequence). This CDR3 comprises 13 residues. V was pared by 4 bases and J by 8 bases, with 7 bases of the junction left unmatched. CDR3 coding DNA: TGTGCCTGGATTACCGGGACAGGGGTGGGCTACACCTTC. Translation: CAWITGTGVGYTF. The full variable domain, completed using reference TRBV30 and TRBJ1-2, is SQTIHQWPATLVQPVGSPLSLECTVEGTSNPNLYWYRQAAGRGLQLLFYSVGIGQISSEVPQNLSASRPQDRQFILSSKKLLLSDSGFYLCAWITGTGVGYTFGSGTRLTVV.

This chain uses TRBV6-1 with TRBJ1-2; D not resolved. The CDR3 has 12 residues. Germline values: CDR1 MNHNS, CDR2 SASEGT. V dropped 0 bases and J dropped 7 bases, with 6 bases sitting between them. CDR3 sequence (DNA): TGTGCCAGCAGTGAAGCGAGATTTGGCTACACCTTC. Its protein is CASSEARFGYTF.

The chain carries TRBV5-5 and TRBJ1-3; D is possibly TRBD1 (6 bases). The CDR3 totals 15 residues. Germline V CDR1 and CDR2: SGHKS, YYEKEE (reference sequence). Trimming cost V 4 bases and J 2 bases, with 13 bases left between them. The CDR3 sequence is CASSVTGSPGNTIYF. CDR3 nucleotides: TGTGCCAGCAGCGTAACAGGGTCGCCTGGAAACACCATATATTTT.

This chain links TRBV24-1 with TRBJ2-5, with 7 positions matching TRBD2. V lost 0 bases and J lost 2; bases outside the gene matches: 2. Germline V CDR1 and CDR2: KGHDR, SFDVKD. The CDR3 covers 15 residues. This CDR3 is CATSDLISGQETQYF. CDR3 DNA sequence: TGTGCCACCAGTGATTTGATTAGCGGGCAAGAGACCCAGTACTTC.

This chain uses TRBV30 with TRBJ1-1; D remains ambiguous. Trimming removed 4 bases from V and 5 bases from J, with 8 bases in between. Germline V gene lookup returns CDR1 GTSNPN and CDR2 SVGIG (reference sequence). CDR3 length: 11 residues. The CDR3 DNA is TGTGCCTGGACAGGCCGTACTGAAGCTTTCTTT. It is translated as CAWTGRTEAFF.

This chain links TRBV7-6 with TRBJ1-4; a weak D match, TRBD1 (5 bases). Germline CDR1 reads SGHVS; CDR2 reads FNYEAQ. Trimming removed 1 base from V and 8 bases from J, with 14 bases in between. The CDR3 covers 15 residues. The CDR3 bases are TGTGCCAGCAGCTTAGAGCCAGGGTTTGCGGAAAAACTGTTTTTT. Translating it yields CASSLEPGFAEKLFF.

This clone was seen more than once but under ten times. The genes are TRBV5-4 and TRBJ1-5; unclear D gene. Trimming stripped 0 bases from V and 7 bases from J, with 8 bases between. Per germline, CDR1 SGHNT and CDR2 YYREEE (reference sequence). The length of the CDR3 is 13 residues. The CDR3 DNA reads as TGTGCCAGCAGCTTGGACGGGTTCCAGCCCCAGCATTTT. Protein sequence: CASSLDGFQPQHF.

The count of this clone is one. The chain links TRBV7-8 to TRBJ2-1; D unclear. V shed 5 bases and J shed 7 bases, with 12 bases lying between them. CDR1 is SGHVS and CDR2 is FQNEAQ in the germline V gene. This CDR3 is 13 amino acids long. CDR3 DNA: TGTGCCAGCAGCGCGAGCTCTATAAATGAGCAGTTCTTC. Translated: CASSASSINEQFF.

In its sample, this clone was seen a few times. V gene TRBV9 combines with J gene TRBJ1-3; 10 bases match TRBD1. Unmatched junction bases numbered 10, after V lost 4 bases and J lost 0 bases. The germline V gene encodes CDR1 SGDLS and CDR2 YYNGEE. CDR3 length: 18 amino acids. The CDR3 DNA reads TGTGCCAGCAGCTCCGGGACAGGGGCCCCCGGCTCTGGAAACACCATATATTTT. The encoded protein is CASSSGTGAPGSGNTIYF.

The CDR3 reads CASSPGGSYGYTF. CDR3 nucleotide sequence: TGTGCCAGTAGTCCGGGGGGCAGCTATGGCTACACCTTC. The gene calls are TRBV19 and TRBJ1-2; TRBD1 might be the D (6 bases). Trimming left V 5 bases short and J 4 bases short, with 11 bases between. Per germline, CDR1 LNHDA and CDR2 SQIVND (reference sequence). There are 13 residues in the CDR3. Looking up the rest from reference TRBV19 and TRBJ1-2 gives the full variable domain: DGGITQSPKYLFRKEGQNVTLSCEQNLNHDAMYWYRQDPGQGLRLIYYSQIVNDFQKGDIAEGYSVSREKKESFPLTVTSAQKNPTAFYLCASSPGGSYGYTFGSGTRLTVV.

This clone came up many times. The rearrangement joins TRBV15 to TRBJ2-6; TRBD2 aligns across 8 bases. V dropped 0 bases and J dropped 4; count of bases not matched to a gene: 2. The CDR3 is made up of 16 amino acids. Germline V gene sequence: CDR1 LNHNV, CDR2 YYDKDF (reference sequence). CDR3 amino acids: CATSRDSGAGANVLTF. As DNA, the CDR3 is TGTGCCACCAGCAGAGATAGCGGGGCCGGGGCCAACGTCCTGACTTTC.

This clone occurred once. CDR3 in DNA: TGTGCCATCAGTTCCCAGGGACACTCTAAAACCCAGTACTTC. This codes for CAISSQGHSKTQYF. The chain uses TRBV10-3 and TRBJ2-5; tentative D call: TRBD1 (6 bases). Germline CDR1 reads ENHRY; CDR2 reads SYGVKD. This CDR3 has 14 amino acids. V lost 5 bases, J lost 8 bases, and 18 bases lay in between.

This clone was seen only a few times. The chain has TRBV30 and TRBJ1-5; no clear D gene. The V gene lost 4 bases and the J gene lost 3 bases, with 16 bases spanning the gap. From germline, CDR1 is GTSNPN and CDR2 SVGIG (reference sequence). The CDR3 length is 15 residues. The DNA for the CDR3 is TGTGCCTGGACATACCGAGGAAGCTTCAATCAGCCCCAGCATTTT. The encoded protein is CAWTYRGSFNQPQHF.

This chain uses TRBV11-2 with TRBJ2-2; tentatively, D is TRBD2 (7 bases). There are 15 residues in the CDR3. In germline, CDR1 is SGHAT, CDR2 FQNNGV. V lost 8 bases to trimming and J lost 4 bases, with 17 bases between them. Here the CDR3 reads CASSMGGRATGELFF. CDR3 coding DNA: TGTGCCAGCTCCATGGGGGGGCGGGCCACCGGGGAGCTGTTTTTT.